Each of the 23 T cell receptor beta chains below was sequenced from the same sample in a study of T cell changes during pregnancy in multiple sclerosis. Some clones are missing from TCRdb's copy, which holds only in-frame ones; the method was immunoSEQ multiplex PCR. The sample has about 36,000 clones, approximately 90% seen once; the top ten hold roughly 12%. The sequenced sample was CD8+ T cells from peripheral blood mononuclear cells, obtained in the third trimester of pregnancy. The receptors shown here come from a female donor with multiple sclerosis, enrolled in a pregnancy study.

The CDR3 reads CASSEQVSYETQYF. CDR3 nucleotides: TGTGCCAGCAGTGAACAGGTATCATACGAGACCCAGTACTTC. The rearrangement joins TRBV2 to TRBJ2-5; D remains ambiguous. CDR1 is SNHLY and CDR2 is FYNNEI in the germline V gene. The CDR3 is 14 amino acids. The V end was cut by 2 bases, the J end by 5 bases, with 12 bases between.

The chain is built from TRBV7-6 and TRBJ2-1; 9 nucleotides align to TRBD1. The V gene's germline CDR1 is SGHVS and CDR2 FNYEAQ. The CDR3 spans 18 residues. J gave up 0 bases and V 6 bases, and 12 bases lay outside the gene matches. The CDR3 loop is CASSPPPGQGSSYNEQFF. DNA for the CDR3: TGTGCCAGCAGTCCTCCTCCCGGACAGGGGTCCTCCTACAATGAGCAGTTCTTC.

V is TRBV6-1 and J is TRBJ1-2, with 10 bases aligning to TRBD1. CDR3 length equals 17 residues. The germline V gene encodes CDR1 MNHNS and CDR2 SASEGT. V was pared by 3 bases and J by 1 base, with 8 bases of the junction left unmatched. This CDR3 is CASSDRDRGPDNYGYTF. The CDR3, as DNA: TGTGCCAGCAGTGACCGGGACAGGGGTCCCGATAACTATGGCTACACCTTC.

The chain combines TRBV7-9 with TRBJ1-2; D possibly corresponds to TRBD1 (5 bases). Germline CDR1 SEHNR, CDR2 FQNEAQ (reference sequence). The length of the CDR3 is 13 residues. Trimming removed 5 bases from V and 0 bases from J, with 7 bases in between. For the CDR3, the DNA is TGTGCCAGCAGCCCGACAGCTAACTATGGCTACACCTTC. This sequence encodes CASSPTANYGYTF.

This clone has only one observation. The J gene is TRBJ2-1, the V gene TRBV19, with TRBD2 matching over 11 bases. The germline CDR1 and CDR2 sequences are LNHDA and SQIVND (reference sequence). Unmatched junction bases numbered 3, after V lost 5 bases and J lost 3 bases. This CDR3 comprises 15 residues. As DNA, the CDR3 is TGTGCCAGTAGTGCGGGACTAGCGGACTACAATGAGCAGTTCTTC. Amino acid sequence: CASSAGLADYNEQFF.

This clone occurred once. The rearrangement uses TRBV30 and TRBJ2-2; the D is unclear. The CDR3 spans 13 residues. Trimming pared 0 bases from V and 6 bases from J, leaving 8 bases between. Germline V CDR1 and CDR2: GTSNPN, SVGIG (reference sequence). The CDR3 DNA is TGTGCCTGGAGTGTACGGGTTTCCGGGGAGCTGTTTTTT. Translation gives CAWSVRVSGELFF.

This rearrangement joins TRBV4-1 to TRBJ1-1; possible D gene TRBD1, 6 bases. The CDR3 contains 18 residues. The V end lost 4 bases, the J end lost 4 bases, and 25 bases lay between the germline ends. The germline V gene encodes CDR1 MGHRA and CDR2 YSYEKL. The DNA for the CDR3 is TGCGCCAGCAGCCCAAGGGGGATAAGGGAAAGTAGGTTCACTGAAGCTTTCTTT. This translates into CASSPRGIRESRFTEAFF.

The chain employs TRBV19 and TRBJ2-6; D perhaps matches TRBD2 (6 bases). V was cut by 3 bases and J by 0 bases, with 15 bases left in between. Germline values: CDR1 LNHDA, CDR2 SQIVND (reference sequence). The CDR3 runs to 18 residues. The CDR3 nucleotides are TGTGCCAGTAGTATTATGGTCGGGGGTCCCTCTGGGGCCAACGTCCTGACTTTC. Translated: CASSIMVGGPSGANVLTF.

The V and J genes are TRBV5-6 and TRBJ2-7; 10 nucleotides agree with TRBD1. The CDR3 has 14 amino acids. V gave up 2 bases and J gave up 6 bases; unmatched junction bases: 5. Germline loops: CDR1 SGHDT, CDR2 YYEEEE. The CDR3 DNA reads as TGTGCCAGCAGCTTTGGGACAGGGGTCTCCGAGCAGTACTTC. The encoded protein is CASSFGTGVSEQYF.

The chain has TRBV7-6 and TRBJ2-7, with 9 bases fitting TRBD2. Germline CDR1 is SGHVS and CDR2 is FNYEAQ. Trimming removed 4 bases from V and 6 bases from J; junction bases left unmatched: 13. The length of the CDR3 is 16 residues. The DNA for the CDR3 is TGTGCCAGCAGCTCGGAGACTAGCGGCCCCTCCGGCGAGCAGTACTTC. It translates to CASSSETSGPSGEQYF. Variable domain in full (rest from reference TRBV7-6 and TRBJ2-7): GAGVSQSPRYKVTKRGQDVALRCDPISGHVSLYWYRQALGQGPEFLTYFNYEAQQDKSGLPNDRFSAERPEGSISTLTIQRTEQRDSAMYRCASSSETSGPSGEQYFGPGTRLTVT.

This clone was seen a few times. The gene calls are TRBV27 and TRBJ1-2; D gene ambiguous. Trimming stripped 1 base from V and 3 bases from J, with 6 bases between. Germline CDR1 reads MNHEY; CDR2 reads SMNVEV (reference sequence). The CDR3 is 13 residues long. The CDR3 sequence: CASSLFLDYGYTF. In nucleotides, the CDR3 is TGTGCCAGCAGTTTATTCCTAGACTATGGCTACACCTTC.

The gene calls are TRBV6-5 and TRBJ2-2, with D maybe TRBD2 (6 bases). Germline CDR1 is MNHEY and CDR2 is SVGAGI. Trimming removed 3 bases at V and 5 bases at J, with 10 bases between. The CDR3 sequence is 14 residues long. The CDR3 DNA sequence: TGTGCCAGCAGTTATTCGGGAGAAACCGGGGAGCTGTTTTTT. Residues: CASSYSGETGELFF.

The gene calls are TRBV27 and TRBJ2-1; maybe TRBD2 (5 bases). The CDR3 contains 14 residues. V was cut by 2 bases and J by 2 bases, with 7 bases left in between. Germline-derived CDR1 and CDR2 are MNHEY and SMNVEV (reference sequence). CDR3: CASSLRGPYNEQFF. DNA for the CDR3: TGTGCCAGCAGTTTACGAGGGCCCTACAATGAGCAGTTCTTC.

The V and J genes are TRBV10-3 and TRBJ1-1; TRBD1 matches 10 bases. Germline lookup yields CDR1 ENHRY and CDR2 SYGVKD. V was clipped by 9 bases and J by 8 bases; unmatched bases: 15. CDR3 length: 15 amino acids. The CDR3 sequence: CAIGGGQGVKEEAFF. The CDR3 region has the DNA TGTGCCATAGGTGGTGGACAGGGGGTAAAAGAGGAAGCTTTCTTT.

This clone was recorded only once. The J gene is TRBJ2-1, the V gene TRBV11-2, with unresolved D. The CDR3 spans 15 residues. Trimming took 0 bases from V and 8 from J, leaving 14 bases between them. Germline-derived CDR1 and CDR2 are SGHAT and FQNNGV. The CDR3 spells CASSLDTPHSDEQFF. The CDR3 DNA follows: TGTGCCAGCAGCTTAGATACCCCTCACTCCGATGAGCAGTTCTTC. Using reference TRBV11-2 and TRBJ2-1 for the parts outside the CDR3, the full variable domain is EAGVAQSPRYKIIEKRQSVAFWCNPISGHATLYWYQQILGQGPKLLIQFQNNGVVDDSQLPKDRFSAERLKGVDSTLKIQPAKLEDSAVYLCASSLDTPHSDEQFFGPGTRLTVL.

The chain couples TRBV25-1 to TRBJ1-5; the D is unclear. In germline, CDR1 is MGHDK, CDR2 SYGVNS. The length of the CDR3 is 14 residues. Trimming took 4 bases from V and 7 from J, leaving 14 bases between them. CDR3 region: CASSGTGNGQPQHF. The CDR3 DNA follows: TGTGCCAGCAGTGGGACCGGGAACGGACAGCCCCAGCATTTT.

The rearrangement joins TRBV7-8 to TRBJ1-1; D possibly corresponds to TRBD1 (6 bases). CDR1 SGHVS and CDR2 FQNEAQ come from the germline V gene. This CDR3 has 15 amino acids. Trimming removed 0 bases from V and 4 bases from J, with 12 bases in between. CDR3 DNA sequence: TGTGCCAGCAGCTTAGCACAGGGTGGGGTCACTGAAGCTTTCTTT. Protein sequence: CASSLAQGGVTEAFF. Drawing the rest from reference TRBV7-8 and TRBJ1-1, the complete variable domain is GAGVSQSPRYKVAKRGQDVALRCDPISGHVSLFWYQQALGQGPEFLTYFQNEAQLDKSGLPSDRFFAERPEGSVSTLKIQRTQQEDSAVYLCASSLAQGGVTEAFFGQGTRLTVV.

This clone showed up just a few times. The chain recombines TRBV6-5 with TRBJ1-1, with 10 bases fitting TRBD1. The trim removed 10 bases at V and 0 bases at J, leaving 5 bases unmatched. The CDR3 loop spans 14 amino acids. CDR1 and CDR2 (germline): MNHEY, SVGAGI. The CDR3 region has the DNA TGTGCCACCAAGACAGGGGGCATGAACACTGAAGCTTTCTTT. This encodes CATKTGGMNTEAFF.

The chain links TRBV11-2 to TRBJ2-1; possible D gene TRBD2, 5 bases. The CDR3 extends over 14 amino acids. Germline CDR1 is SGHAT and CDR2 is FQNNGV. Trimming stripped 4 bases from V and 10 bases from J, with 17 bases between. The CDR3 DNA is TGTGCCAGCAGCTCATCGACTTGGCCGGGAGAGCAGTTCTTC. Protein product: CASSSSTWPGEQFF.

This clone was found a few times. Other DNA sequences of this sample code for an identical CDR3. V usage is TRBV6-5 and J usage is TRBJ1-5; D is unresolved. The CDR3 has 12 amino acids. From germline, CDR1 is MNHEY and CDR2 SVGAGI. Trimming stripped 2 bases from V and 3 bases from J, with 2 bases between. As DNA, the CDR3 is TGTGCCAGCAGTTACCTCAATCAGCCCCAGCATTTT. Encoded protein: CASSYLNQPQHF.

This chain connects TRBV7-2 to TRBJ2-1, with a tentative D call TRBD1 (5 bases). The V end lost 4 bases, the J end lost 1 base, and 17 bases lay between the germline ends. The CDR3 is 17 residues long. Germline CDR1 reads SGHTA; CDR2 reads FQGNSA. This chain's CDR3 is CASSSISQGASYNEQFF. As DNA, the CDR3 is TGTGCCAGCAGCTCAATTTCCCAAGGGGCATCCTACAATGAGCAGTTCTTC.

The chain joins TRBV2 to TRBJ2-2; D is perhaps TRBD1 (5 bases). The CDR3 spans 15 residues. Between the trimmed V and J ends, which lost 7 bases and 4 bases, there was a span of 16 bases. From germline, CDR1 is SNHLY and CDR2 FYNNEI. DNA of the CDR3: TGTGCCAGCACCTTGACAGAGATAGCCACCGGGGAGCTGTTTTTT. Translated: CASTLTEIATGELFF.

This chain uses TRBV19 with TRBJ1-1; D gene ambiguous. The V and J ends lost 4 bases and 1 base respectively, with 13 bases between them. The CDR3 has 15 residues. CDR1 and CDR2 from the germline V gene are LNHDA and SQIVND (reference sequence). Here the CDR3 reads CASSTLDAANTEAFF. The CDR3 nucleotides are TGTGCCAGTAGTACCCTCGATGCGGCGAACACTGAAGCTTTCTTT.